Detailed here is one TCR beta chain. The source of the sample is a study of cytotoxic CD8 clonotypes in ibrutinib-treated CLL. The method was immunoSEQ multiplex PCR; TCRdb's version includes in-frame clones alone and lacks a portion of them. The sample carries 160,000 or so clones, under 85% recorded once. V gave up 0 bases and J gave up 8 bases, with 12 bases separating them. This CDR3 region has 14 residues. Looked up from germline, CDR1 is SGHRS and CDR2 is YFSETQ. The V call is TRBV5-1, the J call TRBJ2-1; unclear D gene. The receptor's source is a human donor with chronic lymphocytic leukemia. The material was PBMCs, obtained after 24 months of ibrutinib treatment. CDR3 amino acids: CASSLEVAVDEQFF. In DNA form, the CDR3 reads TGCGCCAGCAGCTTGGAGGTAGCCGTCGATGAGCAGTTCTTC.